The text below deals with one T cell receptor (beta chain). This clone's antigen is unknown. No base-level quality is on record; no much larger clone is a single base apart. This sample stems from a study of T-cell memory formation after mild COVID-19 listed by TCRdb under 2021. Notes on the research overall: TCR sequence clusters from the two donors were found to be largely donor specific. The cohort comprised two young, previously healthy adult volunteers, one female and one male. In a couple of donors, T-cell clones that expanded and contracted after mild COVID-19 were followed by sequencing TCRalpha and TCRbeta repertoires longitudinally.

The paper's findings and limits, for the study overall: The study included only a couple of mild cases, and larger cohorts that include severe cases with pre-infection samples were judged to be necessary. The detection of some responding clones in pre-infection memory suggests that pre-existing cross-reactive memory T cells joined the SARS-CoV-2 response. SARS-CoV-2 specificity of the second-wave clones peaking on day 37 was not confirmed. Contracting CD4+ clones were located mainly in the CM and EM memory subsets, whereas CD8+ clones were found to be enriched in EMRA. Clones that contracted from day 15 to 85 showed balanced CD4/CD8 phenotypes, whereas a second wave of clones that expanded from day 15 to 37 leaned towards CD4+.

Ficoll-Paque density gradient centrifugation was used to isolate PBMCs. TCRdb names Illumina NovaSeq 6000 as the instrument used. TCRalpha and TCRbeta cDNA libraries were built by 5'RACE with constant-segment primers, adding sample barcodes and unique molecular identifiers. RNA was extracted from every sample with Trizol reagent. Amplification of the libraries took two PCR steps, and the second step added a second sample barcode plus Illumina TruSeq adapters. The libraries were sequenced on an Illumina NovaSeq using 2 x 150 bp paired-end reads. In the original analysis: The reads were demultiplexed and collapsed into UMI-guided consensus sequences using migec v1.2.7. Using mixcr v2.1.11, UMI consensuses were aligned to TRA and TRB V and J templates and then assembled into clonotypes. A clonotype was counted as expanded or contracted only when both edgeR and NoisET called the clonotype significant, with the noise models trained on biological replicates. edgeR calls used a false discovery rate-adjusted p below 0.01 and a log2 fold-change threshold of 1. As an exploratory analysis of dynamics, max-normalized trajectories of the 1000 most abundant clonotypes were examined by PCA with hierarchical clustering. The CD4 or CD8 phenotype of responding clones was assigned using the separately sequenced CD4+ and CD8+ repertoires. TCRdb took the public reads, trimmed them with fastp at Q25, ran MiXCR for clone calling and kept in-frame beta chains. Rows with a matching CDR3 protein are joined into one entry that keeps the most common DNA and genes. None of the V and J calls come from the authors' own analysis; TCRdb made them. For this sample the table gives under 200,000 distinct CDR3 sequences, of which roughly 31% were detected only once. 12% of the sample belongs to the ten largest clones.

The TCR comes from an adult woman who had mild COVID-19 (a few samples of this study predate the infection). The sample titles of this study are shuffled in the database, so cell type and time point are left out; the donor was told from shared clones. The sequenced sample was PBMCs or a T cell subset sorted from them (not recorded which).

The bases read TGTGCCAGCAGTGAAGGGACTGAAGAGACCCAGTACTTC. Its protein is CASSEGTEETQYF. Recombination joined TRBV25-1 with TRBJ2-5; tentative D gene TRBD2, with 6 bases matching. The CDR3 goes from the cysteine to the phenylalanine over 13 residues. This entry keeps only the CDR3 DNA: 39 bases, framed from base 1. Looking up the germline V gene yields CDR1 MGHDK and CDR2 SYGVNS. V sheds 2 bases and J sheds 3 bases, leaving 7 bases between their ends.